The rows below give T cell receptor beta chains drawn from one sample of a study of T-cell reconstitution after alpha-beta-depleted transplantation in children. TCRdb processed the PCR reads anew with MiXCR; each CDR3 protein has one entry. The sample has roughly 490,000 distinct CDR3 sequences, about an eighth seen once. The sample was PBMCs, mostly from graft donor cells, taken 180 days after TCRalphabeta/CD19-depleted stem cell transplant. These receptors all come from a female patient between 2 and 15 years old who had a stem cell transplant for aplastic anemia, so the T cells may come from the graft donor. CDR3s include the opening cysteine and the closing phenylalanine or tryptophan. The D gene is left open where the match is weak. Only part of the rows carry a size: once, few, many, or a class if the clone is expanded.

D gene,CDR3 length,J gene,clone size,V gene,CDR3 DNA,CDR3 protein
TRBD1,15,TRBJ2-7,.,TRBV20-1,TGCAGTGCTAGAGATCCAAACAGGGGGATGTTCGAGCAGTACTTC,CSARDPNRGMFEQYF
.,15,TRBJ2-2,.,TRBV29-1,TGCAGCGTTGAAGAAAACGCCAGGGGTACCGGGGAGCTGTTTTTT,CSVEENARGTGELFF
TRBD2,18,TRBJ2-2,few,TRBV20-1,TGCAGTGCTAGAGTCCCGACTAGCGGGAGACTTAACACCGGGGAGCTGTTTTTT,CSARVPTSGRLNTGELFF
.,14,TRBJ1-6,.,TRBV20-1,TGCAGTGCTAGGCGGCAGGGGCTCGAGTCACCCCTCCACTTT,CSARRQGLESPLHF
TRBD1,17,TRBJ2-3,.,TRBV5-1,TGCGCCAGCAGCCTTGGGACAGCTTCATCGAATGTAGATACGCAGTATTTT,CASSLGTASSNVDTQYF
.,12,TRBJ2-1,few,TRBV20-1,TGCAGTGCTAGAGCGGGGTACAATGAGCAGTTCTTC,CSARAGYNEQFF
.,15,TRBJ2-2,few,TRBV6-1,TGTGCCAGCAGTCCCTCCAGGGGGGCGACCGGGGAGCTGTTTTTT,CASSPSRGATGELFF
TRBD2,14,TRBJ2-1,few,TRBV20-1,TGCAGTGCTACTAGCGGGAGTCTCAACGATGAGCAGTTCTTC,CSATSGSLNDEQFF
.,14,TRBJ2-1,.,TRBV6-1,TGTGCCAGCACCCGACCGCCCTTGGGTAATGAGCAGTTCTTC,CASTRPPLGNEQFF
.,16,TRBJ2-6,.,TRBV5-1,TGCGCCAGCAGCCGCCGGAGAGACTCTGGGGCCAACGTCCTGACTTTC,CASSRRRDSGANVLTF
TRBD1,14,TRBJ2-7,many,TRBV3-1,TGTGCCAGCAGCCACGGGACAGGGCCTTACGAGCAGTACTTC,CASSHGTGPYEQYF
.,16,TRBJ2-5,few,TRBV6-2/TRBV6-3,TGTGCCAGCAGTTACTCGCGGAGGACCAAGGCAGAGACCCAGTACTTC,CASSYSRRTKAETQYF
TRBD1,15,TRBJ1-5,.,TRBV7-8,TGTGCCAGCAGCTCCAACAGGGGTTCCAATCAGCCCCAGCATTTT,CASSSNRGSNQPQHF
TRBD2,17,TRBJ2-7,few,TRBV4-3,TGCGCCAGCAGCCAAGAATTCGAAGGAGCGGGAGTAGGCGAGCAGTACTTC,CASSQEFEGAGVGEQYF
.,17,TRBJ1-4,many,TRBV12-3/TRBV12-4,TGTGCCAGCAGTTTTAAGGGGGGCCATGCAACTAATGAAAAACTGTTTTTT,CASSFKGGHATNEKLFF
.,16,TRBJ2-6,.,TRBV5-1,TGCGCCAGCAGCTTCGGGAGTAGCTCTGGGGCCAACGGCCTGACTTTC,CASSFGSSSGANGLTF
.,14,TRBJ2-5,few,TRBV12-3/TRBV12-4,TGTGCCAGCAGCCTTGGAGCCGGCCAAGAGACCCAGTACTTC,CASSLGAGQETQYF
.,13,TRBJ2-7,.,TRBV20-1,TGCAGTGCTAGAGATCTAGTATGGTACGAGCAGTACTTC,CSARDLVWYEQYF
.,15,TRBJ2-4,many,TRBV28,TGTGCCAGCAGTTCTACCGGCCGAGGGAGTGGCATTCAGTACTTC,CASSSTGRGSGIQYF
TRBD1,15,TRBJ2-1,.,TRBV10-3,TGTGCCATCAGGACCGGGACAGGGTCCTACAATGAGCAGTTCTTC,CAIRTGTGSYNEQFF
TRBD1,18,TRBJ1-1,.,TRBV6-2/TRBV6-3,TGTGCCAGCAGTTACGTTTTCCTGGGACAGGGGTTGAACACTGAAGCTTTCTTT,CASSYVFLGQGLNTEAFF
TRBD2,13,TRBJ2-7,.,TRBV20-1,TGCAGTGCTGGACTAGCGGGATCCTACGAGCAGTACTTC,CSAGLAGSYEQYF
.,16,TRBJ2-1,.,TRBV7-2,TGTGCCAGCAGCTTAGGCTCTAGCGTAGCCTACAATGAGCAGTTCTTC,CASSLGSSVAYNEQFF
.,15,TRBJ1-3,many,TRBV10-3,TGTGCCATCAGTGACAGGGTTAGCTCTGGAAACACCATATATTTT,CAISDRVSSGNTIYF